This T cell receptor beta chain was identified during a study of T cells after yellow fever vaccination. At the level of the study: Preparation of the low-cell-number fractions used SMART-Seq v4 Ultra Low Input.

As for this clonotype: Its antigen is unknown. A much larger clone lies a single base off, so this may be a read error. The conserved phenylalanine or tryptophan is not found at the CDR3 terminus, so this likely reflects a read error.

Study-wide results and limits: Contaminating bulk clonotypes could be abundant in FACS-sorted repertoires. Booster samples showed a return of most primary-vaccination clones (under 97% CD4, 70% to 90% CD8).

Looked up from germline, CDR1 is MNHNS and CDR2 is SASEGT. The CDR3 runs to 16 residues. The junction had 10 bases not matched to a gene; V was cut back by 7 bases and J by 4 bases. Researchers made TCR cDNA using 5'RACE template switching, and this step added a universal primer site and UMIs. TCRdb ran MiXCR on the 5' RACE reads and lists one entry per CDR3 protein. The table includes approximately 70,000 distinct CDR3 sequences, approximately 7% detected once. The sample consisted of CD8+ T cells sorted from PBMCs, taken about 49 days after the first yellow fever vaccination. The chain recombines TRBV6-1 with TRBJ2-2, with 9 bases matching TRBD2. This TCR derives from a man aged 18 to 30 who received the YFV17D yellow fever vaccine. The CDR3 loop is CASMIGPSGVTGELFS. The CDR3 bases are TGTGCCAGCATGATTGGGCCTAGCGGGGTCACCGGGGAGCTGTTTTCT.